This T cell receptor beta chain was sequenced during a study of blood T cell repertoires in COVID-19 (dated by TCRdb to 2020 to 2021). About the study as a whole: Samples covering the acute and convalescent phases of COVID-19 were provided by collaborators in the United States, Italy and Spain. The material from the prospective study consisted of cDNA or gDNA derived from T cells, B-cell-depleted T cells, or PBMCs. Subjects who had been exposed to COVID-19, were actively infected with it, or had recovered from it provided the deeply sampled blood TCRbeta repertoires that made up the dataset. The repertoires were made available in a free public database intended to serve as a resource for research on the immune response to SARS-CoV-2. The samples were drawn from two sources: the first 160 participants of the ongoing ImmuneRACE study, and fewer than 1,500 subjects contributed by 6 global collaborators. The sample metadata nearly always contained a de-identified subject ID, COVID-19 status, age in years and sex. Where available, HLA class I and class II types were obtained from metadata supplied by the sample provider rather than from assay-based typing.

TCRbeta CDR3 regions were amplified from genomic DNA using the immunoSEQ Assay, a bias-controlled multiplex PCR. Regarding the original processing steps: The number of nucleated cells in each sample was estimated by amplification of reference gene primers within the assay. To quantify the absolute abundance of each unique TCRbeta CDR3 rearrangement, sequence reads were collapsed and filtered. For each sample, productive Simpson clonality was calculated by taking the square root of Simpson's diversity index across productive rearrangements. TCRdb re-hosts the immuneACCESS table, in-frame sequences only. Its copies lack some clones; in the studies checked, an unresolved V gene accounts for under half of them, and the cause for the rest is not known. For V, J and clone size, that table is used; D and trimming come from the DNA. Counted in this sample were about 180,000 clones; about four fifths of them appeared once. The ten largest clones capture roughly 6.8% of the sample.

As concerns this clone: Its antigen remains unidentified. Within one base of it there is no much larger clone, and no base qualities were kept.

Whole blood was collected in K2EDTA tubes by collaborating institutions according to the institutions' own protocols. Collaborator samples were shipped for TCRbeta analysis as frozen whole blood, isolated PBMCs, or DNA extracted from either sample type. Between the V and J ends, shortened by 4 bases and 5 bases respectively, the junction contains 14 bases. Via the germline V gene, CDR1 is LGHNA and CDR2 YNFKEQ. The CDR3 spans 15 residues, from the cysteine through the phenylalanine. Here the CDR3 DNA is all that survives: 45 bases in frame from base 1. Summary of the overall study and its limitations: The quantity of clinical and demographic metadata differed by source and by participant and was supplied without curation.

This chain joins TRBV4-2 to TRBJ1-4; a weak D assignment points to TRBD1 (6 bases agree). This receptor was identified in a man between 65 and 85 years old with active or convalescent COVID-19. The sequencing sample was made of peripheral blood. The DNA reads TGTGCCAGCAGCCCAAACAGGGTAGTAAATGAAAAACTGTTTTTT. It is translated as CASSPNRVVNEKLFF.